One and the same sample provided the 17 T cell receptor beta chains below, sequenced in a study of CD8 T cells in Susac syndrome. The RNA, roughly 0.5 to 1 ug, was put through reverse transcription using random hexamers. TCRdb re-called the immunoSEQ multiplex PCR reads through MiXCR, storing one row per CDR3 protein. This sample yields approximately 150,000 distinct CDR3 sequences, of which 65% to 90% are seen a single time; around 0.51% belongs to the top ten. The sequenced sample was CD8+ T cells from PBMCs. These receptors came from a human donor with multiple sclerosis.

This chain links TRBV28 with TRBJ2-2; possible D gene TRBD2, 5 bases. Germline CDR1 reads MDHEN; CDR2 reads SYDVKM. The CDR3 extends over 15 amino acids. Trimming left V 6 bases short and J 2 bases short, with 13 bases between. CDR3 region: CASSNRGPNTGELFF. CDR3 DNA sequence: TGTGCCAGCAGCAACCGCGGGCCCAACACCGGGGAGCTGTTTTTT.

This clonotype was recorded once. This sequence joins TRBV4-1 and TRBJ2-2; no clear D gene. Trimming pared 1 base from V and 7 bases from J, leaving 13 bases between. Germline CDR1 is MGHRA and CDR2 is YSYEKL. The CDR3 length is 15 residues. This chain's CDR3 is CASSQVSLWGGELFF. DNA for the CDR3: TGCGCCAGCAGCCAAGTGTCCCTATGGGGCGGGGAGCTGTTTTTT.

The chain recombines TRBV6-2 or TRBV6-3 with TRBJ2-1; 7 nucleotides line up with TRBD2. The V gene end was trimmed by 5 bases and the J gene end by 9 bases; junction bases not matched to a gene: 7. Germline-derived CDR1 and CDR2 are MNHEY and SVGEGT. This CDR3 region has 13 residues. CDR3 loop: CASSDSGWVEQFF. The CDR3 DNA sequence: TGTGCCAGCAGTGATAGCGGGTGGGTTGAGCAGTTCTTC.

The chain has TRBV7-2 and TRBJ1-2, with D possibly TRBD1 on 6 matching bases. In germline, CDR1 is SGHTA, CDR2 FQGNSA. The CDR3 is 12 amino acids. V lost 4 bases to trimming and J lost 8 bases, with 11 bases between them. In nucleotides, the CDR3 is TGTGCCAGCAGCTCAAGGACAGCCGGCTACACCTTC. Its protein is CASSSRTAGYTF. The whole variable domain, remainder taken from reference TRBV7-2 and TRBJ1-2, is GAGVSQSPSNKVTEKGKDVELRCDPISGHTALYWYRQSLGQGLEFLIYFQGNSAPDKSGLPSDRFSAERTGGSVSTLTIQRTQQEDSAVYLCASSSRTAGYTFGSGTRLTVV.

The gene calls are TRBV7-2 and TRBJ2-3, with D unclear. Trimming left V 8 bases short and J 1 base short, with 13 bases between. This CDR3 is 14 amino acids long. Germline assignment: CDR1 SGHTA and CDR2 FQGNSA. CDR3 in amino acids: CASCLYPGTDTQYF. Written as DNA, the CDR3 is TGTGCCAGCTGCCTGTACCCGGGCACAGATACGCAGTATTTT.

This sequence joins TRBV6-2 or TRBV6-3 and TRBJ1-2; D is unclear. Trimming removed 0 bases from V and 2 bases from J, with 7 bases in between. In germline, CDR1 is MNHEY, CDR2 SVGEGT. CDR3 length equals 14 residues. In DNA form, the CDR3 reads TGTGCCAGCAGTTACTCGGCGACAAACTATGGCTACACCTTC. This translates into CASSYSATNYGYTF.

This chain connects TRBV7-9 to TRBJ2-1, with D perhaps matching TRBD2 (6 bases). Germline CDR1 reads SEHNR; CDR2 reads FQNEAQ (reference sequence). V lost 3 bases to trimming and J lost 8 bases, with 11 bases between them. The CDR3 has 13 amino acids. CDR3 sequence (DNA): TGTGCCAGCAGCTTCGGGGGAATCGATGAGCAGTTCTTC. Encoded protein: CASSFGGIDEQFF.

The chain combines TRBV29-1 with TRBJ1-5; unclear D gene. This CDR3 is built from 13 residues. Germline CDR1 reads SQVTM; CDR2 reads ANQGSEA. V was trimmed by 6 bases and J by 6 bases, leaving 15 bases between them. CDR3 in amino acids: CSVVTATGQPQHF. The CDR3 DNA reads as TGCAGCGTAGTGACTGCTACGGGTCAGCCCCAGCATTTT. Full variable domain (outside the CDR3, taken from reference TRBV29-1 and TRBJ1-5): SAVISQKPSRDICQRGTSLTIQCQVDSQVTMMFWYRQQPGQSLTLIATANQGSEATYESGFVIDKFPISRPNLTFSTLTVSNMSPEDSSIYLCSVVTATGQPQHFGDGTRLSIL.

This clonotype came up once. J is TRBJ1-2 and V is TRBV7-2; possible D gene TRBD1, 5 bases. The V and J ends lost 3 bases and 8 bases respectively, with 13 bases between them. CDR1 is SGHTA, CDR2 FQGNSA, per germline. CDR3 length: 13 residues. The CDR3 sequence: CASSFGTSRGYTF. In DNA, the CDR3 is TGTGCCAGCAGCTTCGGGACTTCTAGGGGCTACACCTTC.

V gene TRBV27 combines with J gene TRBJ2-1, with D unresolved. Germline CDR1 MNHEY, CDR2 SMNVEV (reference sequence). Deletions cut 4 bases from V and 8 bases from J, with 9 bases between. This CDR3 comprises 12 residues. This CDR3 is CASSYRGDEQFF. The CDR3 DNA follows: TGTGCCAGCAGTTACAGAGGCGATGAGCAGTTCTTC.

J is TRBJ2-2 and V is TRBV5-1; D may correspond to TRBD1 or TRBD2 (5 bases each). CDR3 length: 18 amino acids. In germline, CDR1 is SGHRS, CDR2 YFSETQ. V shed 2 bases and J shed 3 bases, with 20 bases lying between them. This CDR3 is CASSFTDGAGLDTGELFF. As DNA, the CDR3 is TGCGCCAGCAGCTTTACTGACGGGGCAGGGTTAGACACCGGGGAGCTGTTTTTT.

V is TRBV7-9 and J is TRBJ1-1; D is unclear. The CDR3 runs 14 residues. V was pared by 8 bases and J by 0 bases, with 13 bases between. Germline V gives CDR1 SEHNR, CDR2 FQNEAQ (reference sequence). The chain's CDR3 is CASASTTLNTEAFF. In DNA form, the CDR3 reads TGTGCCAGCGCCAGCACGACGCTGAACACTGAAGCTTTCTTT.

The chain links TRBV28 to TRBJ1-5; D is ambiguous. Germline CDR1 reads MDHEN; CDR2 reads SYDVKM. V dropped 7 bases and J dropped 0 bases, with 13 bases sitting between them. There are 15 residues in the CDR3. The CDR3 DNA follows: TGTGCCAGCACCATTGGCCCTTATAGCAATCAGCCCCAGCATTTT. Translating it yields CASTIGPYSNQPQHF.

This clonotype is a singleton in its sample. The chain uses TRBV2 and TRBJ1-1; unclear D gene. Germline-derived CDR1 and CDR2 are SNHLY and FYNNEI. The CDR3 has 13 amino acids. Deletions cut 8 bases from V and 0 bases from J, with 10 bases between. CDR3 in amino acids: CASGPGLNTEAFF. CDR3 coding DNA: TGTGCCAGCGGGCCAGGACTGAACACTGAAGCTTTCTTT.

The chain is built from TRBV6-2 or TRBV6-3 and TRBJ2-1; D may correspond to TRBD1 or TRBD2 (5 bases each). CDR1 MNHEY and CDR2 SVGEGT come from the germline V gene. CDR3 length: 15 residues. Trimming removed 6 bases at V and 9 bases at J, with 21 bases between. CDR3 bases: TGTGCCAGCAGGGCCGGGACCCACTTGAGGAGTGAGCAGTTCTTC. Translated, it gives CASRAGTHLRSEQFF.

As regards this clonotype: The germline gene is not matched at one end of the junction; a read error may be the cause. The chain employs TRBV6-5 and TRBJ1-1, with 8 bases aligning to TRBD1. CDR1 is MNHEY and CDR2 is SVGAGI in the germline V gene. The CDR3 contains 13 residues. CDR3 bases: TGTGCCAGCAGTTACTCCGGACAGGGAGAAGCCTTCTTT. Its translation: CASSYSGQGEAFF.

This rearrangement joins TRBV3-1 to TRBJ2-7, with TRBD2 matching 7 bases. The CDR3 totals 15 residues. The ends lost 4 bases at V and 2 bases at J; junction bases unmatched: 8. Germline assignment: CDR1 LGHDT and CDR2 YNNKEL (reference sequence). The CDR3 nucleotides are TGTGCCAGCAGCCCCGACAATGCGGGGGCCTACGAGCAGTACTTC. Encoded protein: CASSPDNAGAYEQYF.